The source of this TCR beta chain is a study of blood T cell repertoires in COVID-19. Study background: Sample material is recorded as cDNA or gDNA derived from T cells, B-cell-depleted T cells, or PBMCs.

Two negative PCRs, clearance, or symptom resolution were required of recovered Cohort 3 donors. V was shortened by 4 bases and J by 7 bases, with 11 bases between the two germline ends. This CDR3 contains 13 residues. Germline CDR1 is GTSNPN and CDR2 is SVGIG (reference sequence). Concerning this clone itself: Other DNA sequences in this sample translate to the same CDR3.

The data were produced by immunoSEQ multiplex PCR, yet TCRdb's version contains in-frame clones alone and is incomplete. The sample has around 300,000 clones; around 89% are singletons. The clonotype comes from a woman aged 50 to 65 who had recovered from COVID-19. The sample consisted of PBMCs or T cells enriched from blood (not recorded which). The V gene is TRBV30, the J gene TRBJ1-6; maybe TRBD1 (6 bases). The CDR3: CAWTVQGNSPLHF. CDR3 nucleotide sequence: TGTGCCTGGACGGTACAGGGAAATTCACCCCTCCACTTT.